This T cell receptor beta chain was captured by sequencing in a study of T cell responses to AZD1222 COVID-19 vaccine. Study results and caveats: Baseline serology detected seropositivity in only six AZD1222 recipients. With dominance at 160-218 and 743-854, vaccine-associated CD4 TCRs spanned spike. Possibly, clonal diversity was underestimated; donors were largely white British and included more females. Unmutated regions of variants are reportedly targeted by nearly half of spike-specific TCRs.

Profiled with immunoSEQ multiplex PCR; TCRdb holds only in-frame clones, not every one. This table holds approximately 70,000 clones, around 83% found once. This clone has just one count. The antigen is not known. The junction had 5 bases not matched to a gene; V was cut back by 1 base and J by 0 bases. The length of the CDR3 is 17 residues. Looked up from germline, CDR1 is SGHAT and CDR2 is FQNNGV. This chain connects TRBV11-2 to TRBJ2-1, with 8 positions matching TRBD2. The sequenced sample was peripheral blood, obtained on day 0 of AZD1222 vaccination. The TCR sequence derives from an adult in good health. CDR3 protein: CASSLAISGVSYNEQFF. The CDR3 DNA is TGTGCCAGCAGCTTAGCGATTAGCGGGGTCTCCTACAATGAGCAGTTCTTC. The whole variable domain, filled in from reference TRBV11-2 and TRBJ2-1, reads EAGVAQSPRYKIIEKRQSVAFWCNPISGHATLYWYQQILGQGPKLLIQFQNNGVVDDSQLPKDRFSAERLKGVDSTLKIQPAKLEDSAVYLCASSLAISGVSYNEQFFGPGTRLTVL.